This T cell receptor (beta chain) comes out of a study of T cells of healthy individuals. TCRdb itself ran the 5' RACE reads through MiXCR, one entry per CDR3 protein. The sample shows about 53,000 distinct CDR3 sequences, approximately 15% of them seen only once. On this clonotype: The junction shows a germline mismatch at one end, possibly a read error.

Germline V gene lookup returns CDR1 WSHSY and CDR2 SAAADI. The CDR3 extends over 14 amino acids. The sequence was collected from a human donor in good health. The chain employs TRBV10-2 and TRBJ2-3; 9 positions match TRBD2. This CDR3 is CAGRRLADTDTQYF. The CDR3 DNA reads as TGCGCCGGCAGAAGACTAGCGGACACAGATACGCAGTATTTT.